What follows describes a single TCR beta chain. Its target is not known. Before any sequencing was done, the ViraFEST assay used viral peptide pools to expand antigen-specific CD4+ T cells. CD4+ T cells were isolated after less than 13 days of culture. Each vaccine recipient was nucleocapsid antibody negative and had no prior SARS-CoV-2 infection. Cultivation was performed at 1.5 million to 2 million PBMC per well with roughly 10 IU/ml IL-2 and around 10 ug/ml peptides added. This sample was included in a study of vaccination effects on CD4 cells after COVID-19. Only in-frame clones appear in the TCRdb table, and some are missing; sequencing was by immunoSEQ multiplex PCR. The repertoire has roughly 30,000 clones, 75% to 85% of them found once; the top ten carry roughly 30%. The CDR3 spans 15 residues. V lost 1 base and J 4 bases, leaving 14 bases between the germline ends. In germline, CDR1 is LGHDT, CDR2 YNNKEL (reference sequence).

Material: CD4+ T cells from PBMCs cultured with SARS-CoV-2 spike peptides, obtained before COVID-19 vaccination. This TCR was recovered from a human donor who received a COVID-19 vaccine. The chain has TRBV3-1 (or the pseudogene TRBV3-2) and TRBJ2-7, with a possible D match to TRBD1 (5 bases). Written as DNA, the CDR3 is TGTGCCAGCAGCCAAGTGGTCCTCTCAGGGTACGAGCAGTACTTC. It translates to CASSQVVLSGYEQYF.